Listed below are T cell receptor beta chains from one sample, sequenced in a study of molecular identifiers for immune sequencing clone quantification. MiXCR, run by TCRdb on the PCR reads, gives a single entry per CDR3 protein. The sample has about 510,000 distinct CDR3 sequences; roughly a fifth are singletons. The sequencing sample was made of naive CD8+ T cells from blood, with Jurkat cell RNA spiked in. The receptors originated from a human donor in good health. Some libraries in this study had Jurkat cell RNA spiked in. Each CDR3 is given with its conserved first and last residue. The D gene is left open where the match is weak. Clone size is stated in some rows and not others, as once, few, many or a class when expanded.

j_call d_call v_call clone_size cdr3_nt cdr3_aa
TRBJ1-6 TRBD1 TRBV12-3/TRBV12-4 few TGTGCCAGCAGCCGTATGGGACAGAGCTACCGGGCCCTCCACTTT CASSRMGQSYRALHF
TRBJ2-7 NA TRBV19 few TGTGCCAGTAGACAGGGTTTTGAAGAGCAGTACTTC CASRQGFEEQYF
TRBJ2-1 TRBD1 TRBV19 few TGTGCCAGTAGTATGAGGCAGGGGGCTCCCTACAATGAGCAGTTCTTC CASSMRQGAPYNEQFF
TRBJ1-2 NA TRBV7-9 NA TGTGCCAGCACGGGGGCAGCTAACTATGGCTACACCTTC CASTGAANYGYTF
TRBJ2-2 NA TRBV27 NA TGTGCCAGCAGTCCGACCCTAGGGCGGAGCACCGGGGAGCTGTTTTTT CASSPTLGRSTGELFF
TRBJ2-7 NA TRBV23-1 many TGCGCCAGCAGAGAGCAGGGGTCCGAGCAGTACTTC CASREQGSEQYF
TRBJ2-1 NA TRBV15 NA TGTGCCACCACCTCTCGGCGGGGATGGTATGAGCAGTTCTTC CATTSRRGWYEQFF
TRBJ2-7 TRBD1 TRBV7-9 many TGTGCCAGCAGCTCGCCCACAGGGGATGACGAGCAGTACTTC CASSSPTGDDEQYF
TRBJ1-1 NA TRBV6-2/TRBV6-3 many TGTGCCAGCAGTTACGACTCAGGGGTTGAAGCTTTCTTT CASSYDSGVEAFF
TRBJ2-1 NA TRBV9 NA TGTGCCAGCAGCGTAGGCGCCGGTACCTACAATGAGCAGTTCTTC CASSVGAGTYNEQFF
TRBJ1-1 NA TRBV30 many TGTGCCTGGAGCGTACCCCTTCCCTCGGGGGATCGCATTGAAGCTTTCTTT CAWSVPLPSGDRIEAFF
TRBJ1-5 NA TRBV2 NA TGTGCCAGCAGTTTCCTCTTTGGCCAGCCCCAGCATTTT CASSFLFGQPQHF
TRBJ2-1 NA TRBV6-2/TRBV6-3 NA TGTGCCAGCAGTTACGGGGGTCTGGATGAGCAGTTCTTC CASSYGGLDEQFF
TRBJ1-5 NA TRBV30 few TGTGCCTGGAGTGTTATTTTGGGGGAACAGCCCCAGCATTTT CAWSVILGEQPQHF
TRBJ1-1 NA TRBV5-4 many TGTGCCAGCAGCTTGGCAATAGGGTTCACTGAAGCTTTCTTT CASSLAIGFTEAFF
TRBJ2-1 NA TRBV19 many TGTGCCAGCTCACCGTCCTACAATGAGCAGTTCTTC CASSPSYNEQFF
TRBJ2-3 TRBD2 TRBV30 many TGTGCCTGGAGTTTGCGGGGGGGCACAGATACGCAGTATTTT CAWSLRGGTDTQYF
TRBJ1-5 NA TRBV19 NA TGTGCCAGTAGTAAATGGGACGGTAGCAATCAGCCCCAGCATTTT CASSKWDGSNQPQHF
TRBJ2-7 NA TRBV10-3 few TGTGCCATCAGCGAGGGACGGGACTCCTACGAGCAGTACTTC CAISEGRDSYEQYF
TRBJ2-3 TRBD2 TRBV6-1 many TGTGCCAGCACCCCTAGCGGGAGTACAGATACGCAGTATTTT CASTPSGSTDTQYF
TRBJ2-5 NA TRBV3-1 NA TGTGCCAGCAGCCAAGATGGTATCCGGGACTGCTTCCAAGAGACCCAGTACTTC CASSQDGIRDCFQETQYF
TRBJ2-5 TRBD2 TRBV15 few TGTGCCACCAGCAGAGATGGGCGTCGTCTAGCGGAAGAGACCCAGTACTTC CATSRDGRRLAEETQYF
TRBJ2-3 NA TRBV30 NA TGTGCCTGGAATAGGGGCACAGCAGATACGCAGTATTTT CAWNRGTADTQYF
TRBJ2-2 TRBD2 TRBV29-1 many TGCAGCGTTCGGACTAGCGGAAACACCGGGGAGCTGTTTTTT CSVRTSGNTGELFF
TRBJ2-1 TRBD2 TRBV4-3 NA TGCGCCAGCAGCCGAAACCCCCCCGGGGGGGCCGAGTGTGAGCAGTTCTTC CASSRNPPGGAECEQFF
TRBJ2-3 NA TRBV20-1 many TGCAGTGCTAGAGAACTCACAGATACGCAGTATTTT CSARELTDTQYF
TRBJ1-2 NA TRBV28 NA TGTGCCAGCACCCTCCGACCGCGCTATGGCTACACCTTC CASTLRPRYGYTF
TRBJ2-5 TRBD2 TRBV6-2/TRBV6-3 few TGTGCCAGCAGGGAGAGCGGGAGCCTTGGGGAGACCCAGTACTTC CASRESGSLGETQYF
TRBJ2-3 NA TRBV11-2 many TGTGCCAGCAGCTTAGCCAGCAACACAGATACGCAGTATTTT CASSLASNTDTQYF
TRBJ1-5 NA TRBV9 many TGTGCCAGCAGCGAGACAGGAACGAATCAGCCCCAGCATTTT CASSETGTNQPQHF
TRBJ2-3 TRBD2 TRBV19 few TGTGCCAGTACCTACGGGGAGGGAAGCACAGATACGCAGTATTTT CASTYGEGSTDTQYF
TRBJ2-2 NA TRBV5-1 NA TGCGCCAGCAGCTTTGATGCTGGCGGGGAGCTGTTTTTT CASSFDAGGELFF
TRBJ1-4 NA TRBV21-1 NA TGTGCCAGCAGCAAGGTAACATTAGGTGAAAAACTGTTTTTT CASSKVTLGEKLFF
TRBJ1-5 NA TRBV19 many TGTGCCAGCAGCATCGGGACGGGCAATCAGCCCCAGCATTTT CASSIGTGNQPQHF
TRBJ2-7 TRBD2 TRBV28 many TGTGCCAGCAGTTCACTACTAGCGGGGGCCTCCTACGAGCAGTACTTC CASSSLLAGASYEQYF
TRBJ1-5 NA TRBV6-5 few TGTGCCAGCCAATCGTACAGGGATAGCAATCGGCCCCAGCATTTT CASQSYRDSNRPQHF
TRBJ2-3 NA TRBV7-9 few TGTGCCAGCAGCCGACATCCGGGAGATACGCAGTATTTT CASSRHPGDTQYF
TRBJ2-3 TRBD2 TRBV7-6 many TGTGCCAGCAGCCGGGCGGGGGTAGATACGCAGTATTTT CASSRAGVDTQYF
TRBJ1-1 NA TRBV5-1 many TGCGCCAGCAGCTTGGGAGCCGGCGGGAGCACTGAAGCTTTCTTT CASSLGAGGSTEAFF
TRBJ1-5 NA TRBV4-1 few TGCGCCAGCAGCCAAGTGGGGGGGTTAGGTAATCAGCCCCAGCATTTT CASSQVGGLGNQPQHF
TRBJ2-2 NA TRBV6-6 NA TGTGCCGCCTCCGATGGTGGGGTAAGAGGGGAGCTGTTTTTT CAASDGGVRGELFF
TRBJ2-1 TRBD1 TRBV7-9 few TGTGCCAGCAGCCGTCAGGAAGCACGAGGGGGCCCCTCTTGGAATGAGCAGTTCTTC CASSRQEARGGPSWNEQFF
TRBJ1-5 NA TRBV27 few TGTGCCAGCAGTTTAGATCGTCGACTTAGCAATCAGCCCCAGCATTTT CASSLDRRLSNQPQHF